This T cell receptor (beta chain) was sequenced for a study of blood T cell repertoires in COVID-19. Study information: From T cells, B-cell-depleted T cells, or PBMCs came the material, which was cDNA or gDNA.

Recruits, aged roughly 18 to 95 years, lived in approximately 26 US areas. Participants were placed into cohorts based on the clinical history they reported. Exposed enrollees had met someone with a PCR-confirmed or clinician-diagnosed COVID-19 case at some point within the 2 weeks before study entry. Libraries were prepared by immunoSEQ multiplex PCR; TCRdb keeps only in-frame clonotypes and omits some of them. The table has approximately 300,000 clones, 85% seen once. This clone was detected a few times. J gave up 6 bases and V 5 bases, and 10 bases lay outside the gene matches. CDR1 and CDR2 (germline): SGHVS, FQNEAQ. The CDR3 sequence is 16 residues long.

The sequencing sample was made of PBMCs or T cells enriched from blood (not recorded which). This clonotype was sampled from a woman in her twenties or thirties who had been exposed to COVID-19. The V call is TRBV7-8, the J call TRBJ2-3; TRBD2 matches 11 bases. The CDR3 spells CASSTELAGAGDTQYF. Here the CDR3 DNA reads TGTGCCAGCAGCACCGAACTAGCGGGAGCGGGCGATACGCAGTATTTT.